This T cell receptor beta chain was found in a study of cytomegalovirus exposure and HLA in healthy donors. Primers: 60 Vbeta forward and 13 Jbeta reverse. Here immunoSEQ multiplex PCR was the method, and the copy in TCRdb shows in-frame clones only, minus some. There are approximately 220,000 clones in the sample; roughly 87% occur only once, and roughly 5.5% lies in the top ten. With V trimmed by 5 bases and J by 11 bases, 4 bases remained unmatched. Germline V lookup: CDR1 SEHNR, CDR2 FQNEAQ (reference sequence). CDR3 length equals 12 residues. The rearrangement joins TRBV7-9 to TRBJ1-4; 8 bases fit TRBD1. The sequence came from a middle-aged man in good health and CMV-seropositive. The sample was PBMCs. The CDR3 bases are TGTGCCAGCAGCCCGGACAGGGACAAACTGTTTTTT. It codes for CASSPDRDKLFF.